Listed here are 17 T cell receptor beta chains from one sample, sequenced in a study of control samples from healthy donors and cancer patients. Sequencing used immunoSEQ multiplex PCR; TCRdb keeps in-frame clones, though not all of them. This sample has around 80,000 clones, with about 88% found just once. The sequenced sample consisted of blood. Receptor source: a woman between 50 and 59 years old in good health.

V is TRBV3-1 (or the pseudogene TRBV3-2) and J is TRBJ2-2; no clear D gene. Trimming shortened V by 4 bases and J by 1 base, and 10 bases separated the two germline ends. CDR1 is LGHDT and CDR2 is YNNKEL in the germline V gene (reference sequence). The CDR3 contains 15 residues. In nucleotides, the CDR3 is TGTGCCAGCAGCCTCAGCCTTGGGAACACCGGGGAGCTGTTTTTT. Translated: CASSLSLGNTGELFF.

The rearrangement uses TRBV30 and TRBJ2-7; TRBD1 might be the D (5 bases). Germline V CDR1 and CDR2: GTSNPN, SVGIG (reference sequence). This CDR3 has 11 amino acids. Trimming cost V 4 bases and J 6 bases, with 10 bases left between them. The CDR3 DNA reads TGTGCCTGGAAGTTGGGGCCCGAGCAGTACTTC. This sequence encodes CAWKLGPEQYF.

The genes are TRBV11-3 and TRBJ2-2; D gene ambiguous. The V end was cut by 0 bases, the J end by 7 bases, with 6 bases between. Germline loops: CDR1 SGHNT, CDR2 YENEEA. CDR3 length: 13 amino acids. The CDR3 sequence is CASSLDRGGELFF. The CDR3 bases are TGTGCCAGCAGCTTAGATCGTGGCGGGGAGCTGTTTTTT.

The chain uses TRBV24-1 and TRBJ2-2; D is possibly TRBD2 (6 bases). V was cut by 4 bases and J by 5 bases, with 16 bases left in between. The V gene's germline CDR1 is KGHDR and CDR2 SFDVKD. This CDR3 comprises 16 residues. CDR3 sequence: CATSDPTGRGTGELFF. As DNA, the CDR3 is TGTGCCACCAGTGACCCGACGGGGCGGGGTACCGGGGAGCTGTTTTTT.

This chain connects TRBV5-5 to TRBJ1-3; D uncertain. The V gene lost 0 bases and the J gene lost 2 bases, with 9 bases spanning the gap. The CDR3 extends over 15 amino acids. Germline V gene lookup returns CDR1 SGHKS and CDR2 YYEKEE (reference sequence). CDR3 loop: CASSLEGATGNTIYF. The CDR3 DNA is TGTGCCAGCAGCTTGGAGGGCGCAACTGGAAACACCATATATTTT.

The chain uses TRBV3-1 (or the pseudogene TRBV3-2) and TRBJ2-1, with 13 bases matching TRBD2. CDR1 and CDR2 from the germline V gene are LGHDT and YNNKEL (reference sequence). The V and J ends lost 4 bases and 9 bases, in that order; junction bases with no gene match: 3. This CDR3 has 14 amino acids. In DNA, the CDR3 is TGTGCCAGCAGCCGGGGACTAGCGGGGCTTGAGCAGTTCTTC. Translated, it gives CASSRGLAGLEQFF.

The chain uses TRBV7-8 and TRBJ1-2; D ambiguous. The CDR3 has 12 residues. Between the trimmed V and J ends, which lost 2 bases and 4 bases, there was a span of 5 bases. Germline V gene data show CDR1 as SGHVS and CDR2 as FQNEAQ. CDR3 amino acids: CASSLHSYGYTF. Written as DNA, the CDR3 is TGTGCCAGCAGCTTACACAGCTATGGCTACACCTTC.

The chain has TRBV6-5 and TRBJ1-2; tentative D call: TRBD1 (6 bases). The V end lost 5 bases, the J end lost 3 bases, and 16 bases lay between the germline ends. This CDR3 has 15 amino acids. In germline, CDR1 is MNHEY, CDR2 SVGAGI. CDR3 protein: CASSLGRGADYGYTF. The DNA for the CDR3 is TGTGCCAGCAGTCTTGGGAGGGGGGCTGACTATGGCTACACCTTC.

V and J are TRBV2 and TRBJ1-4; D is unresolved. Germline V lookup: CDR1 SNHLY, CDR2 FYNNEI. V was trimmed by 3 bases and J by 3 bases, leaving 14 bases between them. There are 16 residues in the CDR3. The CDR3 spells CASSDEPLRANEKLFF. The CDR3 DNA reads as TGTGCCAGCAGTGATGAACCTCTAAGGGCTAATGAAAAACTGTTTTTT.

CDR3 coding DNA: TGTGCCAGCAGCCAGGGACAAGGGATTATGAACACTGAAGCTTTCTTT. The encoded protein is CASSQGQGIMNTEAFF. The V gene is TRBV5-4, the J gene TRBJ1-1; maybe TRBD1 (6 bases). V dropped 4 bases and J dropped 0 bases, with 16 bases sitting between them. CDR1 is SGHNT, CDR2 YYREEE, per germline (reference sequence). The CDR3 is 16 amino acids.

This clone was observed a single time. The V and J genes are TRBV30 and TRBJ2-3; D is undetermined. CDR3 length equals 12 residues. The germline V and J ends were trimmed by 1 base and 6 bases, with 8 bases remaining between them. CDR1 and CDR2 from the germline V gene are GTSNPN and SVGIG (reference sequence). The DNA for the CDR3 is TGTGCCTGGAGTGCCGAAGGGGATACGCAGTATTTT. It is translated as CAWSAEGDTQYF.

The gene calls are TRBV29-1 and TRBJ1-1, with 7 bases fitting TRBD1. With 1 base clipped from V and 1 base from J, the junction kept 12 bases outside the gene matches. Per germline, CDR1 SQVTM and CDR2 ANQGSEA. The CDR3 loop spans 17 amino acids. CDR3 nucleotide sequence: TGCAGCGTTGAAGCTTTAGGGCAGGGGGGTACGAACACTGAAGCTTTCTTT. Amino acids: CSVEALGQGGTNTEAFF.

J is TRBJ1-1 and V is TRBV4-1; D gene uncertain. Germline values: CDR1 MGHRA, CDR2 YSYEKL. The CDR3 runs 14 residues. Trimming shortened V by 6 bases and J by 0 bases, and 11 bases separated the two germline ends. In DNA, the CDR3 is TGCGCCAGCAGAGGGATTGGAATGAACACTGAAGCTTTCTTT. It translates to CASRGIGMNTEAFF.

The chain recombines TRBV5-4 with TRBJ2-7; D gene uncertain. This CDR3 has 13 residues. Trimming removed 7 bases at V and 0 bases at J, with 11 bases between. Germline CDR1 SGHNT, CDR2 YYREEE (reference sequence). This chain's CDR3 is CASREENSYEQYF. The CDR3 nucleotides read TGTGCCAGCCGTGAGGAAAACTCCTACGAGCAGTACTTC.

V usage is TRBV6-1 and J usage is TRBJ2-7, with 15 nucleotides matching TRBD2. J lost 7 bases, V lost 2 bases, and 9 bases had no gene match. Germline V gene sequence: CDR1 MNHNS, CDR2 SASEGT. The CDR3 sequence is 17 residues long. DNA of the CDR3: TGTGCCAGCAGTGAAAAGGGACTAGCGGGGGGCCCGGCGGAGCAGTACTTC. Its translation is CASSEKGLAGGPAEQYF.

J is TRBJ1-4 and V is TRBV9; 8 bases are a match to TRBD1. The germline V gene encodes CDR1 SGDLS and CDR2 YYNGEE. V shed 3 bases, J shed 7 bases, and the junction held 8 bases outside the gene matches. The CDR3 consists of 15 residues. The CDR3 coding sequence is TGTGCCAGCAGCGGTGTAACAGGGGGGAGTGAAAAACTGTTTTTT. It encodes CASSGVTGGSEKLFF.

CDR3 protein: CARISGLRVAKNIQYF. The CDR3 DNA reads TGTGCCAGAATTAGTGGCCTGCGTGTGGCCAAAAACATTCAGTACTTC. This sequence joins TRBV3-1 (or the pseudogene TRBV3-2) and TRBJ2-4; no clear D. CDR3 length: 16 amino acids. The germline V gene has CDR1 LGHDT and CDR2 YNNKEL (reference sequence). With 9 bases removed from V and 1 base from J, the gap between germline ends came to 19 bases.